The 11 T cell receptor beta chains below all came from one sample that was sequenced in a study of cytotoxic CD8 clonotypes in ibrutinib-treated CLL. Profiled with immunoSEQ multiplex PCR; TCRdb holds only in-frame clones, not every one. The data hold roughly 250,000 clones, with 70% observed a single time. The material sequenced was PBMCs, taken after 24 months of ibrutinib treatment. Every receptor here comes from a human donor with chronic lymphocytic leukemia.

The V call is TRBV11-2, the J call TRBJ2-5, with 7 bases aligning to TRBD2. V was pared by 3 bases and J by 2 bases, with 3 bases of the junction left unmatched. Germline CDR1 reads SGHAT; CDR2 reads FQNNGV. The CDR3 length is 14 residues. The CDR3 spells CASSFWGGQETQYF. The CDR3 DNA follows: TGTGCCAGCAGCTTTTGGGGGGGACAAGAGACCCAGTACTTC.

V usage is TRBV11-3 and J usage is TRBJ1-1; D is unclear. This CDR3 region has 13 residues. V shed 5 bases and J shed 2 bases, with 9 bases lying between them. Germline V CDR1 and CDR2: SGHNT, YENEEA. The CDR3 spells CASSPTVNTEAFF. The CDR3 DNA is TGTGCCAGCAGCCCCACTGTTAACACTGAAGCTTTCTTT.

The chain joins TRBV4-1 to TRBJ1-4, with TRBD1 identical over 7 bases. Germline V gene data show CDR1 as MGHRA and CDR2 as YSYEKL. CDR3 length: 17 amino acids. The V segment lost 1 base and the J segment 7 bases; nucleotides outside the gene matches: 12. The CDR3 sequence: CASSQAFTGTDREKLFF. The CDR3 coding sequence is TGCGCCAGCAGCCAAGCTTTCACTGGGACAGATCGTGAAAAACTGTTTTTT.

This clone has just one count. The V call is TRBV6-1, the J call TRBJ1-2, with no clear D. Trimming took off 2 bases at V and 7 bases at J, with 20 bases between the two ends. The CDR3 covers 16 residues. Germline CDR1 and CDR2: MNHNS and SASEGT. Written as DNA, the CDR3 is TGTGCCAGCAGTGAATTTTCCGACATACATCTGAGTGGCTACACCTTC. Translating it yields CASSEFSDIHLSGYTF.

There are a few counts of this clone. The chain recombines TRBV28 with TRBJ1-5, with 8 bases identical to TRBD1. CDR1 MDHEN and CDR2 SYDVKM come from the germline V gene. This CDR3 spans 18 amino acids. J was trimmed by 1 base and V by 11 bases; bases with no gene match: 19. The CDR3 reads CASDGQGPFRESNQPQHF. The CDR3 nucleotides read TGTGCCTCGGACGGACAGGGACCCTTTCGGGAGAGCAATCAGCCCCAGCATTTT. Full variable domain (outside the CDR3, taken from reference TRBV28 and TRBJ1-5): DVKVTQSSRYLVKRTGEKVFLECVQDMDHENMFWYRQDPGLGLRLIYFSYDVKMKEKGDIPEGYSVSREKKERFSLILESASTNQTSMYLCASDGQGPFRESNQPQHFGDGTRLSIL.

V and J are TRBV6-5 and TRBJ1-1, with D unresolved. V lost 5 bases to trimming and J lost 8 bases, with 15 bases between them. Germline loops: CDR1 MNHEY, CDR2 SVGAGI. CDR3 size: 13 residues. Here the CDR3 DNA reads TGTGCCAGCAGTGAAGCCCGGGAGGAAGAAGCTTTCTTT. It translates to CASSEAREEEAFF.

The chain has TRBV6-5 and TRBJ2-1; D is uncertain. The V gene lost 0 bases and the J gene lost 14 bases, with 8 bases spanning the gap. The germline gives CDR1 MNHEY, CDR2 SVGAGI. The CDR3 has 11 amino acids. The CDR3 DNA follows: TGTGCCAGCAGTTACTCGGGGAAGGAGTTCTTC. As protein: CASSYSGKEFF.

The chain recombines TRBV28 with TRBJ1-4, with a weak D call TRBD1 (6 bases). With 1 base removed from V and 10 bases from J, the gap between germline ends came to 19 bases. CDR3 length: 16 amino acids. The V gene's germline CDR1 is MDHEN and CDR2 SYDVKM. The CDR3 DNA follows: TGTGCCAGCAGTTTATCCCGGACGTTGGGAGGGGGAAAACTGTTTTTT. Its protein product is CASSLSRTLGGGKLFF.

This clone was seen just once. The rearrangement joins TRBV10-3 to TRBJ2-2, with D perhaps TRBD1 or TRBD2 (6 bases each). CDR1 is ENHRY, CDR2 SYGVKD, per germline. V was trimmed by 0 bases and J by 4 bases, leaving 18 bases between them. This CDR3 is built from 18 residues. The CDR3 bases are TGTGCCATCAGTGAGTCAACTTCCGGGGGCGCGGGCACCGGGGAGCTGTTTTTT. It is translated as CAISESTSGGAGTGELFF.

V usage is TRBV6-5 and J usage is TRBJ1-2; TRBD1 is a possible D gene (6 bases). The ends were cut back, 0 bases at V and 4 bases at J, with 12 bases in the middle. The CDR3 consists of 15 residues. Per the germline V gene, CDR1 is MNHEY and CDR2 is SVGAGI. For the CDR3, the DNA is TGTGCCAGCAGTTACTCGAAACAGGGCCTCTATGGCTACACCTTC. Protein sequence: CASSYSKQGLYGYTF.

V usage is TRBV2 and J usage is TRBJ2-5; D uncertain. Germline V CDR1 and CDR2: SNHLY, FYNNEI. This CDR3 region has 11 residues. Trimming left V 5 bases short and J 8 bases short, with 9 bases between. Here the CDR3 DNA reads TGTGCCAGCAGTTTACACGGTACCCAGTACTTC. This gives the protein CASSLHGTQYF.